Below are 21 T cell receptor beta chains sequenced from a single sample in a study of blood T cell repertoires in COVID-19. The assay was immunoSEQ multiplex PCR, and TCRdb's table has in-frame clones only and misses some. The profile covers over 200,000 clones, with around four fifths appearing a single time and about 5.7% taken by the ten largest. The sequenced material came from peripheral blood. These receptors were collected from a man older than 75 with acute or convalescent COVID-19.

The chain carries TRBV29-1 and TRBJ1-5; D is ambiguous. Looked up from germline, CDR1 is SQVTM and CDR2 is ANQGSEA. The V gene lost 4 bases and the J gene lost 0 bases, with 13 bases spanning the gap. The CDR3 spans 15 residues. In nucleotides, the CDR3 is TGCAGCGTTGCGGTTGGGTCGGGTAGCAATCAGCCCCAGCATTTT. Encoded protein: CSVAVGSGSNQPQHF.

This clone was seen a few times. The chain has TRBV12-3 or TRBV12-4 and TRBJ1-1, with 7 bases fitting TRBD1. Trimming removed 8 bases from V and 4 bases from J; junction bases left unmatched: 7. The CDR3 spans 13 residues. This chain's CDR3 is CASSYNRGTEAFF. In nucleotides, the CDR3 is TGTGCCAGCTCATACAACAGGGGCACTGAAGCTTTCTTT.

The J gene is TRBJ1-1, the V gene TRBV3-1 (or the pseudogene TRBV3-2); tentative D call: TRBD1 (6 bases). CDR3 length: 15 amino acids. CDR1 LGHDT and CDR2 YNNKEL come from the germline V gene (reference sequence). The V and J ends lost 1 base and 2 bases respectively, with 11 bases between them. In DNA, the CDR3 is TGTGCCAGCAGCCAAGGTGGGACATTAAACACTGAAGCTTTCTTT. This gives the protein CASSQGGTLNTEAFF.

This clone was seen more than once but under ten times. CDR3 amino acids: CASSRAPGWRGPAVTGELFF. The CDR3 coding sequence is TGTGCCAGCAGCCGAGCGCCAGGTTGGAGGGGGCCCGCGGTCACCGGGGAGCTGTTTTTT. The V call is TRBV3-1 (or the pseudogene TRBV3-2), the J call TRBJ2-2; TRBD1 is a possible D gene (7 bases). CDR1 LGHDT and CDR2 YNNKEL come from the germline V gene (reference sequence). V was pared by 4 bases and J by 4 bases, with 28 bases between. CDR3 length equals 20 residues.

The chain has TRBV6-5 and TRBJ2-7; no clear D. The CDR3 is 14 amino acids. V was shortened by 10 bases and J by 2 bases, with 18 bases between the two germline ends. Germline V gene sequence: CDR1 MNHEY, CDR2 SVGAGI. The CDR3 DNA sequence: TGTGCCACCACGGTGGGTCACCTAGCCTACGAGCAGTACTTC. Its translation: CATTVGHLAYEQYF.

This rearrangement joins TRBV27 to TRBJ2-2; possibly TRBD2 for D (5 bases). Germline lookup yields CDR1 MNHEY and CDR2 SMNVEV (reference sequence). The CDR3 runs 15 residues. The ends were cut back, 5 bases at V and 8 bases at J, with 18 bases in the middle. The CDR3 coding sequence is TGTGCCAGCAGTCCCACTTCGGGGTATCCAGGGGAGCTGTTTTTT. Its protein is CASSPTSGYPGELFF.

CDR3 residues: CASSEQGYGYTF. The CDR3 DNA sequence: TGTGCCAGTAGTGAACAGGGATATGGCTACACCTTC. The chain recombines TRBV19 with TRBJ1-2, with a weak D call TRBD1 (6 bases). Deletions cut 5 bases from V and 5 bases from J, with 9 bases between. This CDR3 spans 12 amino acids. Germline loops: CDR1 LNHDA, CDR2 SQIVND (reference sequence).

In its sample, this clone was seen once. The J gene is TRBJ2-5, the V gene TRBV11-3; D may be TRBD1 (5 bases). The CDR3 length is 13 residues. V dropped 8 bases and J dropped 5 bases, with 15 bases sitting between them. Germline assignment: CDR1 SGHNT and CDR2 YENEEA. The CDR3 loop reads CASSSRGSETQYF. CDR3 coding DNA: TGTGCCAGCTCTTCTAGGGGCTCGGAGACCCAGTACTTC.

The gene calls are TRBV27 and TRBJ2-3; tentative D call: TRBD2 (7 bases). Germline V CDR1 and CDR2: MNHEY, SMNVEV (reference sequence). The CDR3 is 16 residues long. V lost 6 bases and J lost 4, with 20 bases in between. The CDR3 region is CASRREGGAGADTQYF. CDR3 DNA sequence: TGTGCCAGCAGAAGAGAAGGGGGGGCTGGTGCAGATACGCAGTATTTT.

The chain carries TRBV5-1 and TRBJ2-2; 11 bases line up with TRBD1. V lost 6 bases, J lost 4 bases, and 5 bases stayed unmatched. The CDR3 has 15 residues. Germline CDR1 reads SGHRS; CDR2 reads YFSETQ. DNA for the CDR3: TGCGCCAGCAACAAGGGACAGGGGGGCACCGGGGAGCTGTTTTTT. Translated, it gives CASNKGQGGTGELFF.

The chain carries TRBV21-1 and TRBJ1-2. TRBV21-1 has pseudogene status. This CDR3 has 10 residues. The CDR3 sequence is CASSPYGYTF. CDR3 DNA: TGTGCCAGCAGTCCTTATGGCTACACCTTC.

The V call is TRBV6-1, the J call TRBJ1-2, with D unresolved. CDR1 is MNHNS, CDR2 SASEGT, per germline. Trimming shortened V by 0 bases and J by 7 bases, and 9 bases separated the two germline ends. CDR3 size: 13 residues. CDR3 bases: TGTGCCAGCAGTGAAGCGCGGGGTAGTGGCTACACCTTC. This translates into CASSEARGSGYTF.

The V gene is TRBV12-5, the J gene TRBJ2-5; 14 bases match TRBD2. The CDR3 totals 16 residues. The J segment lost 4 bases and the V segment lost 4 bases, leaving 5 bases of the junction unmatched. Germline-derived CDR1 and CDR2 are LGHNT and FRNRAP. DNA for the CDR3: TGTGCTAGTGGTTACGGACTAGCGGGGGGACTAGAGACCCAGTACTTC. It translates to CASGYGLAGGLETQYF.

The chain couples TRBV7-3 to TRBJ2-1, with 7 bases lining up with TRBD2. The V gene's germline CDR1 is SGHTA and CDR2 FQGTGA. The trim removed 8 bases at V and 6 bases at J, leaving 7 bases unmatched. The CDR3 loop spans 13 amino acids. This CDR3 is CASSAGVGNEQFF. The CDR3 bases are TGTGCCAGCTCGGCGGGAGTCGGCAATGAGCAGTTCTTC.

V gene TRBV10-3 combines with J gene TRBJ2-7; D unresolved. The V end lost 0 bases, the J end lost 2 bases, and 11 bases lay between the germline ends. CDR3 length equals 15 residues. Germline assignment: CDR1 ENHRY and CDR2 SYGVKD. The CDR3 loop is CAISESSIRTYEQYF. The CDR3 bases are TGTGCCATCAGTGAGTCCTCTATTCGTACCTACGAGCAGTACTTC.

The chain has TRBV21-1 and TRBJ1-1; the D call of TRBD1 is as the table states it, not checked on the DNA. TRBV21-1 is recorded as a pseudogene. The CDR3 length is 18 residues. The CDR3 region has the DNA TGTGCCAGCAGCAAGGAATCAATTCGGGACAGGGAAAACACTGAAGCTTTCTTT. Protein sequence: CASSKESIRDRENTEAFF.

The chain recombines TRBV20-1 with TRBJ2-1; tentative D call: TRBD2 (6 bases). CDR1 is DFQATT and CDR2 is SNEGSKA in the germline V gene (reference sequence). Between the trimmed V and J ends, which lost 3 bases and 8 bases, there was a span of 11 bases. The CDR3 contains 12 residues. CDR3 sequence reads: CSASLREDEQFF. DNA of the CDR3: TGCAGTGCTAGTCTCAGGGAGGATGAGCAGTTCTTC.

The chain is built from TRBV27 and TRBJ1-1, with a possible D match to TRBD1 (6 bases). The CDR3 spans 15 residues. V lost 0 bases, J lost 0 bases, and 8 bases lay in between. Germline V lookup: CDR1 MNHEY, CDR2 SMNVEV (reference sequence). The CDR3 spells CASSLSRTVNTEAFF. CDR3 nucleotides: TGTGCCAGCAGTTTATCGAGGACAGTGAACACTGAAGCTTTCTTT.

The J gene is TRBJ2-1, the V gene TRBV30; TRBD2 aligns across 9 bases. This CDR3 is 15 amino acids long. J was trimmed by 6 bases and V by 0 bases; bases with no gene match: 6. The germline gives CDR1 GTSNPN, CDR2 SVGIG (reference sequence). The CDR3 nucleotides are TGTGCCTGGAGTGTAGGGCTAGCGGGGTTCAATGAGCAGTTCTTC. Protein product: CAWSVGLAGFNEQFF. Variable domain in full (rest from reference TRBV30 and TRBJ2-1): SQTIHQWPATLVQPVGSPLSLECTVEGTSNPNLYWYRQAAGRGLQLLFYSVGIGQISSEVPQNLSASRPQDRQFILSSKKLLLSDSGFYLCAWSVGLAGFNEQFFGPGTRLTVL.

In DNA, the CDR3 is TGCAGCGTTGCGAGCGGTCTAAGCTCCTACGAGCAGTACTTC. Encoded protein: CSVASGLSSYEQYF. The V and J genes are TRBV29-1 and TRBJ2-7; perhaps TRBD2 as D (5 bases). From germline, CDR1 is SQVTM and CDR2 ANQGSEA. This CDR3 region has 14 residues. V lost 4 bases and J 0 bases, leaving 13 bases between the germline ends.

This rearrangement joins TRBV5-4 to TRBJ1-1; D is unclear. V lost 3 bases, J lost 4 bases, and 19 bases lay in between. Germline V lookup: CDR1 SGHNT, CDR2 YYREEE (reference sequence). The CDR3 length is 16 residues. CDR3 in DNA: TGTGCCAGCAGCTGGTGGCGGGGTTATGGTGGCACTGAAGCTTTCTTT. Amino acid sequence: CASSWWRGYGGTEAFF.